This paragraph reports one TCR beta chain. Its antigen is undetermined. The germline gives CDR1 SGHTA, CDR2 FQGNSA. V trimming: 1 base; J trimming: 8 bases; junction bases outside the gene matches: 7. The CDR3 has 15 residues. This specimen belongs to a study of post-analysis software for immune sequencing data. Background on the study: The disease courses spanned relapsing-remitting, secondary progressive and progressive-relapsing forms of multiple sclerosis. Study conclusions and caveats: Under the F measure, samples that were prepared in one batch clustered strongly together. About five TRBV segments appeared more often in patients than in controls, and TRBV5-6, TRBV5-1 and TRBV20-1 were among these. Multiple sclerosis was associated with a significant reduction in normalized Chao1 diversity relative to controls.

cDNA libraries of TCR beta carried unique molecular identifiers. Starting from approximately 1 to 10 million T cells, the study yielded about 500,000 cDNA molecules. Each CDR3 protein gets one entry after TCRdb re-called the PCR reads with MiXCR. The profile covers 380,000 or so distinct CDR3 sequences, with 30% to 45% appearing a single time and roughly 12% taken by the ten largest. The specimen sequenced was blood. The gene calls are TRBV7-2 and TRBJ2-1, with 8 bases fitting TRBD2. This clonotype originated in a girl under 18 with multiple sclerosis. CDR3 protein: CASSLEGLGTDEQFF. CDR3 sequence (DNA): TGTGCCAGCAGCTTAGAGGGACTAGGTACGGATGAGCAGTTCTTC.